The 5 T cell receptor beta chains presented below share a single source sample, sequenced in a study of T cell responses to AZD1222 COVID-19 vaccine. Profiling relied on immunoSEQ multiplex PCR, and the TCRdb table lists in-frame clones only, not all of them. This sample yields roughly 180,000 clones, of which around 87% are seen a single time; 6.9% belongs to the top ten. Sequenced here: peripheral blood, sampled on day 0 of AZD1222 vaccination. Receptors were obtained from an adult in good health.

The V gene is TRBV2, the J gene TRBJ1-1; D unclear. The germline V and J ends were trimmed by 3 bases and 4 bases, with 9 bases remaining between them. CDR3 size: 13 residues. In germline, CDR1 is SNHLY, CDR2 FYNNEI. The CDR3 nucleotides are TGTGCCAGCAGTGACTATCCGGGCACTGAAGCTTTCTTT. Protein product: CASSDYPGTEAFF.

The table lists this clone with a few counts. V gene TRBV6-5 combines with J gene TRBJ1-4, with 7 bases matching TRBD1. There are 15 residues in the CDR3. V gave up 2 bases and J gave up 4 bases; unmatched junction bases: 4. In germline, CDR1 is MNHEY, CDR2 SVGAGI. The CDR3, as DNA: TGTGCCAGCAGTTACGGGACAGCCCATAATGAAAAACTGTTTTTT. It yields the protein CASSYGTAHNEKLFF.

The rearrangement joins TRBV7-4 to TRBJ1-5, with TRBD1 identical over 8 bases. Trimming removed 1 base from V and 2 bases from J; junction bases left unmatched: 16. Germline lookup yields CDR1 SGHVT and CDR2 SQSDAQ. CDR3 length: 20 amino acids. In DNA, the CDR3 is TGTGCCAGCAGCTTAGTCGCATCGGCAGGGGGCGGTCTGGGCAATCAGCCCCAGCATTTT. It encodes CASSLVASAGGGLGNQPQHF.

The chain employs TRBV6-5 and TRBJ1-2; 7 bases agree with TRBD1. Germline V lookup: CDR1 MNHEY, CDR2 SVGAGI. Trimming cost V 5 bases and J 7 bases; bases outside gene matches: 7. The CDR3 is made up of 13 amino acids. The CDR3 loop reads CASSHRQGGGYTF. CDR3 sequence (DNA): TGTGCCAGCAGTCACCGACAGGGCGGTGGCTACACCTTC.

This clone was counted only a few times. The rearrangement links TRBV4-1 to TRBJ1-1; a weak D match, TRBD1 (6 bases). Germline loops: CDR1 MGHRA, CDR2 YSYEKL. V dropped 1 base and J dropped 7 bases, with 13 bases sitting between them. There are 14 residues in the CDR3. The CDR3 nucleotides are TGCGCCAGCAGCCAAGCAGGACAGCTAATTGAAGCTTTCTTT. Protein: CASSQAGQLIEAFF.